One sample yielded the 8 T cell receptor beta chains listed below, sequenced in a study of blood T cell repertoires in COVID-19. Sequencing was performed with immunoSEQ multiplex PCR; in TCRdb, only in-frame clones are kept and a portion is missing. This sample has 150,000 to 200,000 clones, with 60% to 80% found just once. Specimen: peripheral blood. The origin of the receptors is a man aged 55 to 70 with active or convalescent COVID-19.

In DNA, the CDR3 is TGCGCCAGCAGCCAGGAGGGACTGATCCAAGAGACCCAGTACTTC. As protein: CASSQEGLIQETQYF. The chain links TRBV4-3 to TRBJ2-5; D is possibly TRBD2 (6 bases). The V gene lost 3 bases and the J gene lost 1 base, with 12 bases spanning the gap. Germline V lookup: CDR1 LGHNA, CDR2 YSLEER. There are 15 residues in the CDR3.

This clone was seen just once. The chain is built from TRBV5-1 and TRBJ2-7; 9 bases are shared with TRBD1. V shed 7 bases, J shed 0 bases, and the junction held 2 bases outside the gene matches. The CDR3 sequence is 13 residues long. Germline V gene data show CDR1 as SGHRS and CDR2 as YFSETQ. The CDR3 region has the DNA TGCGCCAGCGGGACAGGGCCCTCCTACGAGCAGTACTTC. Encoded protein: CASGTGPSYEQYF.

The DNA for the CDR3 is TGCGCCAGCAGCTTGGAAGGAGCCTACTCCTACGAGCAGTACTTC. It translates to CASSLEGAYSYEQYF. The chain joins TRBV5-1 to TRBJ2-7; D is unclear. CDR3 size: 15 residues. The V gene lost 0 bases and the J gene lost 0 bases, with 10 bases spanning the gap. The germline V gene encodes CDR1 SGHRS and CDR2 YFSETQ.

This clone showed up just once. The rearrangement joins TRBV21-1 to TRBJ2-2; the DNA was not used to check the table's D call, TRBD1. TRBV21-1 constitutes a pseudogene. The CDR3 runs 15 residues. As DNA, the CDR3 is TGTGCCAGCATGCTAGGGACACCCCTTGACGGGGAGCTGTTTTTT. This gives the protein CASMLGTPLDGELFF.

This clone turned up a few times. The gene calls are TRBV24-1 and TRBJ2-2; perhaps TRBD2 as D (6 bases). V dropped 7 bases and J dropped 10 bases, with 9 bases sitting between them. Germline CDR1 KGHDR, CDR2 SFDVKD. This CDR3 has 11 amino acids. The CDR3 reads CATRGLEELFF. CDR3 bases: TGTGCCACCAGGGGACTGGAGGAGCTGTTTTTT.

This chain uses TRBV6-1 with TRBJ1-1; D ambiguous. Germline V CDR1 and CDR2: MNHNS, SASEGT. V lost 0 bases, J lost 8 bases, and 13 bases lay in between. There are 14 residues in the CDR3. The CDR3 DNA is TGTGCCAGCAGTGAAGCGCTTCAGATCAGAGAAGCTTTCTTT. This gives the protein CASSEALQIREAFF.

The genes are TRBV7-2 and TRBJ2-5, with TRBD1 matching 8 bases. Trimming cost V 5 bases and J 4 bases; bases outside gene matches: 12. Per the germline V gene, CDR1 is SGHTA and CDR2 is FQGNSA. The CDR3 runs 16 residues. CDR3 coding DNA: TGTGCCAGCAGCCCCGGGCTTACAGGGGGAGGAGAGACCCAGTACTTC. Protein sequence: CASSPGLTGGGETQYF.

The rearrangement links TRBV28 to TRBJ2-7, with a tentative D call TRBD1 (5 bases). The CDR3 has 14 amino acids. Trimming removed 0 bases from V and 2 bases from J, with 8 bases in between. CDR1 is MDHEN and CDR2 is SYDVKM in the germline V gene. Written as DNA, the CDR3 is TGTGCCAGCAGTTTATGGGACAACACCTACGAGCAGTACTTC. Translated, it gives CASSLWDNTYEQYF.